This T cell receptor (beta chain) stems from a study of OX40 agonist ivuxolimab in advanced cancers. The overall study: At 82.7% male, the cohort had a mean age of 60 years, ranging from about 20 to 80.

V was pared by 5 bases and J by 4 bases, with 15 bases between. Germline CDR1 and CDR2: SNHLY and FYNNEI. This CDR3 has 15 amino acids. Clones were read by immunoSEQ multiplex PCR, and TCRdb kept only the in-frame ones, dropping some. Of about 69,000 clones in the sample, roughly nine tenths were seen once. The gene calls are TRBV2 and TRBJ1-5; no clear D. The sample in question was CD4+ or CD8+ T cells sorted from blood, obtained in a trial of the OX40 agonist ivuxolimab. This sequence was found in an adult with an advanced solid tumor such as melanoma, head and neck, liver or kidney cancer. The CDR3 DNA reads as TGTGCCAGCAGTCCCGAAGTTGTAAGTAATCAGCCCCAGCATTTT. Its translation is CASSPEVVSNQPQHF. Together with reference TRBV2 and TRBJ1-5, the CDR3 gives the full variable domain: EPEVTQTPSHQVTQMGQEVILRCVPISNHLYFYWYRQILGQKVEFLVSFYNNEISEKSEIFDDQFSVERPDGSNFTLKIRSTKLEDSAMYFCASSPEVVSNQPQHFGDGTRLSIL.